Below, 15 T cell receptor beta chains from the same sample are listed, as sequenced in a study of T-cell memory formation after mild COVID-19. TCRdb processed the 5' RACE reads anew with MiXCR; each CDR3 protein has one entry. Altogether 450,000 or so distinct CDR3 sequences are present, 20% being singletons, with the ten largest covering around 8%. The sample taken for sequencing was PBMCs or a T cell subset sorted from them (not recorded which). All receptors derive from an adult woman who had mild COVID-19 (a few samples of this study predate the infection). Cell type and time point are not known.

This rearrangement joins TRBV12-3 or TRBV12-4 to TRBJ1-1; D uncertain. The length of the CDR3 is 13 residues. V lost 10 bases and J 4 bases, leaving 16 bases between the germline ends. The CDR3 DNA reads TGTGCCACAAAGAGTAGGTATGGCACTGAAGCTTTCTTT. Its protein is CATKSRYGTEAFF.

The CDR3 loop is CASSATGSLLGETQYF. DNA for the CDR3: TGTGCCAGCAGCGCCACAGGGAGTCTCTTGGGAGAGACCCAGTACTTC. V and J are TRBV9 and TRBJ2-5; D is perhaps TRBD1 (6 bases). Trimming stripped 3 bases from V and 4 bases from J, with 19 bases between. The CDR3 is 16 residues long. Germline CDR1 SGDLS, CDR2 YYNGEE.

V and J are TRBV7-7 and TRBJ2-5, with TRBD2 identical over 10 bases. The CDR3 covers 16 residues. Germline CDR1 reads SSHAT; CDR2 reads FNYEAQ (reference sequence). V was pared by 6 bases and J by 2 bases, with 9 bases of the junction left unmatched. The DNA of the CDR3 is TGTGCCAGCAGACCCAATAGCGGGGGGCCTCAAGAGACCCAGTACTTC. This translates into CASRPNSGGPQETQYF.

This clonotype has a single count. The V and J genes are TRBV2 and TRBJ1-1; a possible D gene is TRBD1 (5 bases). This CDR3 has 15 residues. V gave up 3 bases and J gave up 5 bases, with 16 bases separating them. Germline assignment: CDR1 SNHLY and CDR2 FYNNEI. The CDR3 DNA reads as TGTGCCAGCAGTGAGATGGGGGGGGTTTTTACTGAAGCTTTCTTT. This encodes CASSEMGGVFTEAFF.

This chain uses TRBV20-1 with TRBJ2-1; TRBD2 aligns across 12 bases. Germline CDR1 and CDR2: DFQATT and SNEGSKA (reference sequence). The CDR3 runs to 16 residues. J lost 5 bases, V lost 2 bases, and 7 bases had no gene match. For the CDR3, the DNA is TGCAGTGCTAGATTCGGACTAGCGGGGTTTAACAATGAGCAGTTCTTC. Translation gives CSARFGLAGFNNEQFF.

The chain is built from TRBV11-2 and TRBJ2-2, with D perhaps TRBD2 (6 bases). CDR1 and CDR2 from the germline V gene are SGHAT and FQNNGV. The CDR3 totals 19 residues. Between the trimmed V and J ends, which lost 6 bases and 2 bases, there was a span of 25 bases. CDR3 sequence reads: CASSTAGSLDRGNTGELFF. As DNA, the CDR3 is TGTGCCAGCAGTACAGCGGGCTCTCTTGATCGGGGCAACACCGGGGAGCTGTTTTTT.

This clonotype was picked up a small number of times. The rearrangement uses TRBV5-1 and TRBJ2-2, with TRBD1 matching 8 bases. Germline V gene sequence: CDR1 SGHRS, CDR2 YFSETQ. The CDR3 length is 16 residues. V trimming: 0 bases; J trimming: 4 bases; junction bases outside the gene matches: 5. The chain's CDR3 is CASSLVTGASTGELFF. The CDR3 DNA sequence: TGCGCCAGCAGCTTGGTGACAGGGGCAAGCACCGGGGAGCTGTTTTTT.

The chain uses TRBV30 and TRBJ2-1; D perhaps matches TRBD1 (5 bases). CDR1 GTSNPN and CDR2 SVGIG come from the germline V gene (reference sequence). CDR3 length: 13 residues. With 0 bases removed from V and 9 bases from J, the gap between germline ends came to 12 bases. The CDR3 is CAWSVLRVGEQFF. CDR3 DNA sequence: TGTGCCTGGAGTGTACTCAGGGTTGGTGAGCAGTTCTTC.

This chain joins TRBV29-1 and TRBJ2-7; 9 bases are a match to TRBD2. In germline, CDR1 is SQVTM, CDR2 ANQGSEA. Germline trimming cut 4 bases from V and 8 bases from J; bases unmatched to any gene: 3. The CDR3 loop spans 11 amino acids. The CDR3 region is CSVALAGKQYF. As DNA, the CDR3 is TGCAGCGTTGCGCTAGCGGGAAAGCAGTACTTC.

The genes are TRBV5-1 and TRBJ2-2; the D gene is possibly TRBD2 (5 bases). The CDR3 is 17 residues long. Deletions cut 0 bases from V and 0 bases from J, with 12 bases between. The germline CDR1 and CDR2 sequences are SGHRS and YFSETQ. In DNA form, the CDR3 reads TGCGCCAGCAGCTTGGGGGTACCGGGAACGAACACCGGGGAGCTGTTTTTT. As protein: CASSLGVPGTNTGELFF.

This rearrangement joins TRBV27 to TRBJ2-1, with TRBD2 matching 11 bases. Per the germline V gene, CDR1 is MNHEY and CDR2 is SMNVEV (reference sequence). V lost 5 bases to trimming and J lost 6 bases; unmatched junction nucleotides: 3. This CDR3 has 14 amino acids. The CDR3, as DNA: TGTGCCAGCAGTAAGGGGACTAGCGGCAATGAGCAGTTCTTC. It translates to CASSKGTSGNEQFF.

This clonotype was seen only a few times. The chain employs TRBV7-6 and TRBJ2-1; 9 bases are shared with TRBD2. The germline V gene has CDR1 SGHVS and CDR2 FNYEAQ. This CDR3 contains 19 residues. Trimming at V came to 2 bases and at J to 1 base, leaving 12 bases not matched to a gene. This chain's CDR3 is CASSLKAREGRGSYNEQFF. DNA of the CDR3: TGTGCCAGCAGCTTAAAGGCGCGGGAGGGCCGAGGGTCCTACAATGAGCAGTTCTTC.

This clonotype was found a few times. This sequence joins TRBV12-3 or TRBV12-4 and TRBJ1-1; D remains unclear. The CDR3 runs 14 residues. The V end was cut by 2 bases, the J end by 1 base, with 8 bases between. The CDR3: CASSLIGRNTEAFF. The DNA for the CDR3 is TGTGCCAGCAGTTTAATAGGACGGAACACTGAAGCTTTCTTT.

There are many counts of this clonotype. The chain employs TRBV9 and TRBJ2-7, with TRBD1 identical over 8 bases. The V segment lost 0 bases and the J segment 0 bases; nucleotides outside the gene matches: 2. This CDR3 spans 15 amino acids. Germline CDR1 SGDLS, CDR2 YYNGEE. The CDR3, as DNA: TGTGCCAGCAGCGTAGATGGGACAGGCTCCTACGAGCAGTACTTC. It encodes CASSVDGTGSYEQYF. The full variable domain, its missing parts supplied by reference TRBV9 and TRBJ2-7, is DSGVTQTPKHLITATGQRVTLRCSPRSGDLSVYWYQQSLDQGLQFLIQYYNGEERAKGNILERFSAQQFPDLHSELNLSSLELGDSALYFCASSVDGTGSYEQYFGPGTRLTVT.

V and J are TRBV11-3 and TRBJ2-3; the match to TRBD1 covers 7 bases. CDR3 size: 14 residues. Germline loops: CDR1 SGHNT, CDR2 YENEEA. With 1 base clipped from V and 6 bases from J, the junction kept 4 bases outside the gene matches. This CDR3 is CASSLATGVDTQYF. The CDR3 DNA reads as TGTGCCAGCAGCTTAGCTACAGGGGTGGATACGCAGTATTTT.